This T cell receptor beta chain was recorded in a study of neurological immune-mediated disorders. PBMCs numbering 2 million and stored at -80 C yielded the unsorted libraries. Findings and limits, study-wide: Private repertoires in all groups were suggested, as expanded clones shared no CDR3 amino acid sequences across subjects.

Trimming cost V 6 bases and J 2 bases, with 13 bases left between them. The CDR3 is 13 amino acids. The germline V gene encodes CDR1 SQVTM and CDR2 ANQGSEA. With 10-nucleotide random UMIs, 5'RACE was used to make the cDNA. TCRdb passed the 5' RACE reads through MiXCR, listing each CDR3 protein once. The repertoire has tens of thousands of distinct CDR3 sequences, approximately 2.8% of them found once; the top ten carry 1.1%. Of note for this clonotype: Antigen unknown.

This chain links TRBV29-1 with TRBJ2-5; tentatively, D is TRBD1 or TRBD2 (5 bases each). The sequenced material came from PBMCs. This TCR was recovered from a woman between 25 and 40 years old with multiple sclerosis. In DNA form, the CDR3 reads TGCAGCGTATCCGGGACGAGGCAAGAGACCCAGTACTTC. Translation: CSVSGTRQETQYF.